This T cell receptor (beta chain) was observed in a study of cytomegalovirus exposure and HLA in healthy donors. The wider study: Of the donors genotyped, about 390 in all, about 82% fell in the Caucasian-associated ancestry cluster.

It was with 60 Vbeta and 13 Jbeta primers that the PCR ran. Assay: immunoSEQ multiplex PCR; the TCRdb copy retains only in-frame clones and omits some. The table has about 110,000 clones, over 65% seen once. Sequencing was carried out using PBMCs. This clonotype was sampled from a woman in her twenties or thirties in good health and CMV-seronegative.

DNA for the CDR3: TGTGCCAGCAGACGGGACAGGGTCCCGAACACTGAAGCTTTCTTT. Encoded protein: CASRRDRVPNTEAFF. The chain links TRBV6-5 to TRBJ1-1, with 9 bases aligning to TRBD1. This CDR3 contains 15 residues. The J segment lost 1 base and the V segment lost 6 bases, leaving 6 bases of the junction unmatched. Germline-derived CDR1 and CDR2 are MNHEY and SVGAGI.